The 32 T cell receptor beta chains given below trace back to one sample, sequenced in a study of molecular identifiers for immune sequencing clone quantification. One entry per CDR3 protein, called by TCRdb with MiXCR from the PCR reads. This table holds tens of thousands of distinct CDR3 sequences, around a quarter found once. Sequenced input: naive CD8+ T cells from blood, with Jurkat cell RNA spiked in. Specified subset: FACS-sorted CD8+CD4-CCR7+CD45RA+ naive T cells. The receptors shown here come from a human donor in good health. Some libraries in this study had Jurkat cell RNA spiked in.

V gene TRBV27 combines with J gene TRBJ2-7, with D perhaps TRBD1 or TRBD2 (5 bases each). Per the germline V gene, CDR1 is MNHEY and CDR2 is SMNVEV (reference sequence). Trimming removed 3 bases at V and 7 bases at J, with 19 bases between. This CDR3 has 15 residues. The CDR3 protein is CASSLFRGDAEEQYF. Written as DNA, the CDR3 is TGTGCCAGCAGTTTGTTTCGGGGCGACGCTGAAGAGCAGTACTTC.

On this clonotype: With a much larger clone just one base away, this may be a read error. Here the CDR3 omits its conserved ending phenylalanine or tryptophan, so a read error is the likely source. The chain uses TRBV4-2 and TRBJ2-7, with 7 positions matching TRBD1. In germline, CDR1 is LGHNA, CDR2 YNFKEQ. This CDR3 is built from 14 residues. V dropped 0 bases and J dropped 4; count of bases not matched to a gene: 3. The CDR3 here is CASSQEAGGYEQYS. Written as DNA, the CDR3 is TGTGCCAGCAGCCAAGAGGCAGGGGGTTACGAGCAGTACTCC.

This sequence joins TRBV7-3 and TRBJ2-1, with D perhaps matching TRBD2 (6 bases). Germline-derived CDR1 and CDR2 are SGHTA and FQGTGA. V lost 2 bases to trimming and J lost 13 bases, with 21 bases between them. This CDR3 is 15 amino acids long. The CDR3: CASSLGVVGSSVQFF. CDR3 sequence (DNA): TGTGCCAGCAGCTTAGGGGTGGTGGGGTCTAGCGTCCAGTTCTTC.

Of note for this clonotype: With a much larger clone just one base away, this may be a read error. The chain uses TRBV14 and TRBJ1-1; D not certain. Trimming shortened V by 0 bases and J by 10 bases, and 12 bases separated the two germline ends. Per germline, CDR1 SGHDN and CDR2 FVKESK. The CDR3 contains 13 residues. Here the CDR3 reads CASSQEVLSRAFF. CDR3 nucleotides: TGTGCCAGCAGCCAAGAGGTACTGTCTAGAGCTTTCTTT.

This clonotype was counted only a few times. The chain links TRBV7-9 to TRBJ2-5, with D unresolved. Germline lookup yields CDR1 SEHNR and CDR2 FQNEAQ (reference sequence). The CDR3 is 13 residues long. The V end lost 0 bases, the J end lost 0 bases, and 2 bases lay between the germline ends. The CDR3 DNA follows: TGTGCCAGCAGCTTAGCGGACCAAGAGACCCAGTACTTC. Its translation: CASSLADQETQYF.

The sample holds many counts of this clonotype. This chain links TRBV7-6 with TRBJ1-1; possibly TRBD1 for D (5 bases). V lost 4 bases and J lost 3, with 21 bases in between. Germline V gene sequence: CDR1 SGHVS, CDR2 FNYEAQ. This CDR3 region has 17 residues. The chain's CDR3 is CASSSFSWRPRDTEAFF. The DNA of the CDR3 is TGTGCCAGCAGCTCCTTCAGTTGGCGCCCCAGGGACACTGAAGCTTTCTTT.

The V and J genes are TRBV6-2 or TRBV6-3 and TRBJ1-3; tentative D call: TRBD1 (6 bases). Trimming removed 1 base from V and 0 bases from J, with 22 bases in between. CDR1 and CDR2 (germline): MNHEY, SVGEGT. The CDR3 runs 20 residues. The CDR3, as DNA: TGTGCCAGCAGTTACTTCCTGCAGGGGTCCAGCGCGATCTCTGGAAACACCATATATTTT. The encoded protein is CASSYFLQGSSAISGNTIYF.

This clonotype has a count of ten or more. The DNA of the CDR3 is TGTGCCAGCAGTACGTATTTGAACACTGAAGCTTTCTTT. Protein: CASSTYLNTEAFF. This chain uses TRBV6-5 with TRBJ1-1; unclear D gene. The ends were cut back, 5 bases at V and 0 bases at J, with 7 bases in the middle. The CDR3 length is 13 residues. CDR1 and CDR2 (germline): MNHEY, SVGAGI.

This clonotype was seen more than once but under ten times. The rearrangement links TRBV9 to TRBJ2-5, with D possibly matching TRBD1 (8 bases). Trimming took off 3 bases at V and 4 bases at J, with 16 bases between the two ends. This CDR3 is built from 15 residues. CDR1 SGDLS and CDR2 YYNGEE come from the germline V gene. In DNA, the CDR3 is TGTGCCAGCAGCGAAGGACAGGGAGGGCGAGAGACCCAGTACTTC. Residues: CASSEGQGGRETQYF.

Concerning this clonotype: With a much larger clone just one base away, this may be a read error. The V and J genes are TRBV12-3 or TRBV12-4 and TRBJ2-2; D unclear. The CDR3 runs to 15 residues. The CDR3: CAGSPLGPDTGELFF. CDR3 bases: TGTGCCGGCAGCCCTTTAGGACCGGACACCGGGGAGCTGTTTTTT.

The genes are TRBV27 and TRBJ2-7; D unclear. The CDR3 totals 13 residues. The V gene's germline CDR1 is MNHEY and CDR2 SMNVEV (reference sequence). The V end lost 4 bases, the J end lost 2 bases, and 9 bases lay between the germline ends. The CDR3 here is CASSWGMAYEQYF. CDR3 nucleotide sequence: TGTGCCAGCAGTTGGGGTATGGCCTACGAGCAGTACTTC.

This clonotype occurred a few times. This sequence joins TRBV30 and TRBJ2-7; TRBD1 matches 7 bases. Germline V gene lookup returns CDR1 GTSNPN and CDR2 SVGIG (reference sequence). The CDR3 is 15 residues long. V shed 3 bases and J 5 bases; nucleotides not matched to a gene: 13. CDR3 loop: CAWSKPNDRDHEQYF. DNA for the CDR3: TGTGCCTGGAGCAAACCTAACGACAGGGACCACGAGCAGTACTTC.

This sequence joins TRBV5-6 and TRBJ1-1; no clear D gene. V lost 3 bases to trimming and J lost 6 bases, with 12 bases between them. The CDR3 is made up of 13 amino acids. The germline V gene has CDR1 SGHDT and CDR2 YYEEEE. The CDR3 DNA reads TGTGCCAGCAGCTCGTTCGTAGGGCCTGAAGCTTTCTTT. Translation: CASSSFVGPEAFF.

With respect to this clonotype: This could be a read error, since a much larger clone is one nucleotide away. The CDR3 is CASSQDSQGLYNEQFF. DNA of the CDR3: TGCGCCAGCAGCCAAGATAGCCAGGGATTGTACAATGAGCAGTTCTTC. The J gene is TRBJ2-1, the V gene TRBV4-3, with D perhaps TRBD1 (5 bases). Trimming pared 0 bases from V and 4 bases from J, leaving 13 bases between. The CDR3 has 16 residues. Germline V gives CDR1 LGHNA, CDR2 YSLEER.

About this clonotype itself: One end of the junction fails to match germline, which may point to a read error. The chain employs TRBV6-6 and TRBJ2-7, with 11 bases identical to TRBD2. CDR3 length: 18 residues. CDR1 is MNHNY, CDR2 SVGAGI, per germline (reference sequence). Written as DNA, the CDR3 is TGTGCCATCGGGGCGCCGGGACTAGCGGAATCCTCGTCCTACGAGCAGCACTTC. This gives the protein CAIGAPGLAESSSYEQHF.

The chain carries TRBV20-1 and TRBJ2-5; D ambiguous. CDR3 length: 13 residues. Trimming stripped 2 bases from V and 0 bases from J, with 7 bases between. CDR1 DFQATT and CDR2 SNEGSKA come from the germline V gene (reference sequence). CDR3 sequence reads: CSARLENQETQYF. The DNA for the CDR3 is TGCAGTGCTAGACTGGAAAACCAAGAGACCCAGTACTTC.

This clonotype has ten or more counts. DNA of the CDR3: TGTGCCAGCAGTTTAGTCGGACAAGAGACCCAGTACTTC. Translated: CASSLVGQETQYF. The chain links TRBV12-3 or TRBV12-4 to TRBJ2-5; D is unresolved. The CDR3 consists of 13 residues. V was shortened by 1 base and J by 2 bases, with 5 bases between the two germline ends.

Note on this clonotype: As the CDR3 is not closed by the conserved phenylalanine or tryptophan, this likely results from a read error. The chain uses TRBV5-1 and TRBJ2-2, with D hard to call. This CDR3 is built from 16 residues. Germline CDR1 reads SGHRS; CDR2 reads YFSETQ. The V gene lost 6 bases and the J gene lost 2 bases, with 17 bases spanning the gap. The CDR3 DNA reads as TGCGCCAGCACGAGGTTTGAGACGGAAAACACCGGGGAGCTGTTTTCT. Translation: CASTRFETENTGELFS.

This clonotype has at least ten counts. V usage is TRBV7-2 and J usage is TRBJ2-7; D gene unclear. Trimming took 0 bases from V and 4 from J, leaving 7 bases between them. Germline V gene sequence: CDR1 SGHTA, CDR2 FQGNSA. CDR3 size: 13 residues. CDR3: CASSLALGYEQYF. The CDR3 nucleotides are TGTGCCAGCAGCTTAGCGCTAGGGTACGAGCAGTACTTC. Based on the CDR3 plus reference TRBV7-2 and TRBJ2-7, the full variable domain is GAGVSQSPSNKVTEKGKDVELRCDPISGHTALYWYRQSLGQGLEFLIYFQGNSAPDKSGLPSDRFSAERTGGSVSTLTIQRTQQEDSAVYLCASSLALGYEQYFGPGTRLTVT.

Many counts were recorded for this clonotype. The V gene is TRBV3-1, the J gene TRBJ1-3; no definite D call. The CDR3 sequence is 14 residues long. Germline V CDR1 and CDR2: LGHDT, YNNKEL (reference sequence). V lost 3 bases, J lost 1 base, and 7 bases lay in between. As DNA, the CDR3 is TGTGCCAGCAGCCATCGCGGGTCTGGAAACACCATATATTTT. This translates into CASSHRGSGNTIYF.

In regard to this clonotype: The junction departs from germline at one end; a sequencing error may be responsible. This rearrangement joins TRBV5-1 to TRBJ2-5; TRBD2 aligns across 9 bases. CDR3 length: 19 amino acids. The germline gives CDR1 SGHRS, CDR2 YFSETQ. CDR3 coding DNA: TGCGCCCGCAGCTTGGGAGGGGGAAGCCGTCGGACTAGCGAAGAGCCCCAGTACTTC. This sequence encodes CARSLGGGSRRTSEEPQYF.

This clonotype was seen many times. The rearrangement joins TRBV30 to TRBJ2-1, with unresolved D. V dropped 0 bases and J dropped 3 bases, with 9 bases sitting between them. Per germline, CDR1 GTSNPN and CDR2 SVGIG (reference sequence). This CDR3 contains 14 residues. The CDR3 region has the DNA TGTGCCTGGAGTGTTAAGGACCACTACAATGAGCAGTTCTTC. Protein product: CAWSVKDHYNEQFF.

This clonotype was seen repeatedly, ten times or more. This chain connects TRBV4-3 to TRBJ2-2; the D gene is possibly TRBD1 (5 bases). Germline V CDR1 and CDR2: LGHNA, YSLEER. The CDR3 consists of 12 residues. V lost 3 bases, J lost 6 bases, and 5 bases lay in between. The DNA for the CDR3 is TGCGCCAGCAGCCACAGGGCCGGGGAGCTGTTTTTT. Encoded protein: CASSHRAGELFF.

The sample holds a few counts of this clonotype. This rearrangement joins TRBV4-3 to TRBJ2-3; tentatively, D is TRBD2 (5 bases). The CDR3 is made up of 17 amino acids. The V gene's germline CDR1 is LGHNA and CDR2 YSLEER. V was pared by 0 bases and J by 0 bases, with 13 bases between. CDR3 protein: CASSQDGVATSTDTQYF. The CDR3 nucleotides read TGCGCCAGCAGCCAAGACGGTGTAGCGACAAGCACAGATACGCAGTATTTT.

This clonotype was counted ten times or more. The V gene is TRBV27, the J gene TRBJ2-1; D is possibly TRBD1 or TRBD2 (6 bases each). Per germline, CDR1 MNHEY and CDR2 SMNVEV (reference sequence). The CDR3 totals 14 residues. The ends were cut back, 1 base at V and 8 bases at J, with 12 bases in the middle. The CDR3 is CASSLFSGGDEQFF. Written as DNA, the CDR3 is TGTGCCAGCAGTTTATTTTCCGGGGGCGATGAGCAGTTCTTC.

A few counts support this clonotype. The chain recombines TRBV11-2 with TRBJ1-2, with D possibly being TRBD1 (5 bases). V was pared by 5 bases and J by 1 base, with 20 bases between. Looked up from germline, CDR1 is SGHAT and CDR2 is FQNNGV. This CDR3 is built from 17 residues. For the CDR3, the DNA is TGTGCCAGCAGCACGCCCAGGGCAGGGCGAGATAACTATGGCTACACCTTC. Residues: CASSTPRAGRDNYGYTF.

On this clonotype itself: The junction departs from the called germline gene at one end, perhaps through a read error. The CDR3 here is CASSPYIADHPPGANVLTF. DNA of the CDR3: TGTGCTAGCAGCCCGTATATAGCGGATCATCCTCCTGGGGCCAACGTCCTGACTTTC. V is TRBV7-7 and J is TRBJ2-6, with D perhaps TRBD2 (6 bases). Germline CDR1 is SSHAT and CDR2 is FNYEAQ (reference sequence). The CDR3 runs to 19 residues.

The chain carries TRBV4-3 and TRBJ2-7; D gene unclear. This CDR3 is built from 14 residues. Looked up from germline, CDR1 is LGHNA and CDR2 is YSLEER. V was cut by 1 base and J by 1 base, with 8 bases left in between. The CDR3 reads CASSQGVQSYEQYF. DNA of the CDR3: TGCGCCAGCAGCCAAGGGGTGCAGTCCTACGAGCAGTACTTC.

The sample holds a few counts of this clonotype. The chain combines TRBV4-3 with TRBJ2-2; TRBD1 might be the D (5 bases). The CDR3 totals 16 residues. The germline V and J ends were trimmed by 0 bases and 3 bases, with 11 bases remaining between them. The germline V gene encodes CDR1 LGHNA and CDR2 YSLEER. CDR3 sequence reads: CASSQDVTGYTGELFF. As DNA, the CDR3 is TGCGCCAGCAGCCAAGATGTTACAGGCTACACCGGGGAGCTGTTTTTT.

This clonotype was observed a few times. This sequence joins TRBV30 and TRBJ1-3, with D possibly TRBD1 on 5 matching bases. The CDR3 loop spans 17 amino acids. CDR1 and CDR2 (germline): GTSNPN, SVGIG (reference sequence). V was pared by 3 bases and J by 0 bases, with 18 bases between. The DNA for the CDR3 is TGTGCCTGGAGCCCGGGGCCGATTTTCTTCTCTGGAAACACCATATATTTT. Its translation is CAWSPGPIFFSGNTIYF.

This clonotype has a count of ten or more. The rearrangement joins TRBV7-9 to TRBJ2-2; D gene unclear. The CDR3 has 16 residues. The germline V gene has CDR1 SEHNR and CDR2 FQNEAQ (reference sequence). V lost 4 bases to trimming and J lost 4 bases, with 16 bases between them. The CDR3 protein is CASSSPGLGLTGELFF. The CDR3 DNA reads TGTGCCAGCAGCTCACCGGGCCTCGGTCTCACCGGGGAGCTGTTTTTT.

Many counts were recorded for this clonotype. This chain joins TRBV19 and TRBJ1-1; TRBD1 matches at 9 bases. The CDR3 contains 13 residues. V trimming: 6 bases; J trimming: 3 bases; junction bases outside the gene matches: 2. Germline values: CDR1 LNHDA, CDR2 SQIVND (reference sequence). CDR3 region: CASRTGGYTEAFF. The CDR3 coding sequence is TGTGCCAGTAGAACAGGGGGCTACACTGAAGCTTTCTTT.